This T cell receptor (beta chain) derives from a study of blood T cell repertoires in COVID-19. Study-wide background: Researchers got acute and convalescent COVID-19 samples from the United States, Italy and Spain. The cDNA or gDNA used as material had been derived from T cells, B-cell-depleted T cells, or PBMCs.

Original processing methods: Estimated nucleated cell counts came from reference gene primer amplification. The data were produced by immunoSEQ multiplex PCR, yet TCRdb's version contains in-frame clones alone and is incomplete. The V and J calls and clone size were taken over from that table, and D and trimming were inferred from the DNA. Among some 380,000 clones listed, 90% were seen once. Sequencing was done on a sample of peripheral blood. This clonotype was obtained from a man aged 18 to 35 with active or convalescent COVID-19.

The DNA for the CDR3 is TGTGCCACCAGCAGAGACCTAAGCGTGGGCAAAAACATTCAGTACTTC. Translating gives CATSRDLSVGKNIQYF. This chain connects TRBV15 to TRBJ2-4; D unresolved. The germline V gene has CDR1 LNHNV and CDR2 YYDKDF (reference sequence). The CDR3 is made up of 16 amino acids. Trimming left V 0 bases short and J 3 bases short, with 12 bases between.